This T cell receptor (beta chain) was sequenced for a study of fetal regulatory T cell absence and autoimmunity. Notes on the study in general: In IPEX syndrome, oligoclonal enrichment was read as supporting prenatal antigen-driven autoimmunity in the pancreas.

Clones were sequenced by immunoSEQ multiplex PCR, and TCRdb holds only the in-frame ones, with some missing. Of about 46,000 clones listed, approximately 80% are singletons. Only a few counts were recorded for this clone. Its specificity is unknown. The germline V gene has CDR1 SNHLY and CDR2 FYNNEI. CDR3 size: 10 residues. Deletions cut 7 bases from V and 6 bases from J, with 6 bases between. The TCR sequence derives from a newborn boy with IPEX syndrome. The rearrangement joins TRBV2 to TRBJ1-1, with D perhaps matching TRBD1 (5 bases). Sequenced input: cord blood. The CDR3 region has the DNA TGTGCCAGCACAGGGTCTGAAGCTTTCTTT. Residues: CASTGSEAFF.